The clone carrying this TCR beta chain was seen a single time. In the same sample, other DNA sequences code for this CDR3. Under the authors' procedure: For nucleated cells, counts were estimated from reference gene primer amplification. Some clones are missing from TCRdb's copy, which holds only in-frame ones; the method was immunoSEQ multiplex PCR. V, J and clone size are taken as reported in that table, and D and trimming were inferred from the DNA itself. The data hold about 380,000 clones, with 88% observed a single time. With V trimmed by 3 bases and J by 6 bases, 3 bases remained unmatched. Germline CDR1 is MGHRA and CDR2 is YSYEKL. The CDR3 sequence is 15 residues long. The data originate from a study of blood T cell repertoires in COVID-19. Study information: T cells, B-cell-depleted T cells, or PBMCs provided the cDNA or gDNA that served as material.

Study members were between about 18 and 89 years old and lived in 24 US regions. Two consecutive negative NP/OP PCR tests, clearance, or resolved symptoms defined Cohort 3 recovery. The clonotype originates from a young woman who had recovered from COVID-19. Sequenced: PBMCs or T cells enriched from blood (not recorded which). The chain has TRBV4-1 and TRBJ1-6; 9 bases match TRBD1. CDR3: CASSQDRGLNSPLHF. Written as DNA, the CDR3 is TGCGCCAGCAGCCAGGACAGGGGTCTTAATTCACCCCTCCACTTT.